The rows below give T cell receptor beta chains drawn from one sample of a study of read filtering for tumor transcriptome and immune sequencing. TCRdb reprocessed the reads with MiXCR, giving one entry per CDR3 protein. Of approximately 20,000 distinct CDR3 sequences detected, over 20% appear once; the ten largest clones hold more than 20%. Sequencing used a population of CD138-negative cells sorted from bone marrow. Every receptor here comes from a donor aged 40 or over with multiple myeloma. CDR3s include the opening cysteine and the closing phenylalanine or tryptophan. D genes are given only for firm matches. Clone size is shown for a subset of rows, as once, few, many or a class of expanded clone.

D,J,V,size,DNA,CDR3
TRBD2,TRBJ2-3,TRBV20-1,many,TGCAGTGCTACTACCGGGACTAGCGGGTCGGCAGATACGCAGTATTTT,CSATTGTSGSADTQYF
NA,TRBJ2-1,TRBV29-1,NA,TGCAGCGTTGGTCTGGGTACCTACAATGAGCAGTTCTTC,CSVGLGTYNEQFF
NA,TRBJ1-5,TRBV29-1,few,TGCAGCGTGGCCCAAAGCGGGACCAATCAGCCCCAGCATTTT,CSVAQSGTNQPQHF
NA,TRBJ2-7,TRBV7-2,many,TGTGCCAGCAGCTCGACCTCCTACGAGCAGTACTTC,CASSSTSYEQYF
NA,TRBJ2-1,TRBV20-1,many,TGCAGTGCTTTCTTAGGGGTCGGTAGCGCCTACAATGAGCAGTTCTTC,CSAFLGVGSAYNEQFF
TRBD2,TRBJ2-1,TRBV28,many,TGTGCCAGCGAAGGGAGGGCTAAGATTTACAATGAGCAGTTCTTC,CASEGRAKIYNEQFF
TRBD2,TRBJ2-1,TRBV27,few,TGTGCCAGCAGTACTAGCGGGAGCTCCTACAATGAGCAGTTCTTC,CASSTSGSSYNEQFF
TRBD2,TRBJ2-1,TRBV20-1,many,TGCAGTGCTCGCCTAGCGGGGGGTAACAATGAGCAGTTCTTC,CSARLAGGNNEQFF
TRBD1,TRBJ2-5,TRBV28,few,TGTGCCAGCAGTTTTGCGGACAGGAACCAAGAGACCCAGTACTTC,CASSFADRNQETQYF
TRBD2,TRBJ2-7,TRBV5-1,many,TGCGCCAGCCGCGAGCGGGAGCTCCGGGCCTACGAGCAGTACTTC,CASRERELRAYEQYF
TRBD2,TRBJ2-3,TRBV28,many,TGTGCCAGCAGTTTGTTGCTAGCGGGAGGCACAGATACGCAGTATTTT,CASSLLLAGGTDTQYF
NA,TRBJ2-5,TRBV7-8,many,TGTGCCAGCAGCTTAAAAGGGGGAACACGGGAGACCCAGTACTTC,CASSLKGGTRETQYF
NA,TRBJ2-1,TRBV2,many,TGTGCCAGCAAGACCAGAATATACAATGAGCAGTTCTTC,CASKTRIYNEQFF
TRBD1,TRBJ1-1,TRBV7-9,few,TGTGCCAGCAGCTTCGGACAGGGCGCTGAAGCTTTCTTT,CASSFGQGAEAFF
NA,TRBJ2-6,TRBV11-2,many,TGTGCCAGCAGCTTATTTCCAGCTTCTGGGGCCAACGTCCTGACTTTC,CASSLFPASGANVLTF
TRBD1,TRBJ2-1,TRBV25-1,few,TGTGCCGCGGGACAGGGAGATGAGCAGTTCTTC,CAAGQGDEQFF
TRBD2,TRBJ2-5,TRBV20-1,many,TGCAGTGCTAGCGGACTAGCGGGAGAGACCCAGTACTTC,CSASGLAGETQYF
TRBD1,TRBJ1-4,TRBV4-2,few,TGTGCCAGCAGCCAAGATTTGCAGGGGGCAGGAGAAAAACTGTTTTTT,CASSQDLQGAGEKLFF
NA,TRBJ1-1,TRBV5-6,medium-sized,TGTGCCAGCAGCTCCCCCACCGGCGGAGCTTTCTTT,CASSSPTGGAFF
TRBD2,TRBJ2-5,TRBV28,many,TGTGCCAGTTGCTTTAGCGGGAGGGCCTTGGAGACCCAGTACTTC,CASCFSGRALETQYF
NA,TRBJ1-1,TRBV7-2,many,TGTGCCAGCAGCTTAATGGGCACTGAAGCTTTCTTT,CASSLMGTEAFF
NA,TRBJ1-2,TRBV29-1,NA,TGCAGCGTTGCTGGGGCCGCTAACTATGGCTACACCTTC,CSVAGAANYGYTF
TRBD2,TRBJ2-3,TRBV7-2,many,TGTGCCAGCAGCTTAGTATATCGGGGGAGGGCCGGAGATACGCAGTATTTT,CASSLVYRGRAGDTQYF
NA,TRBJ2-7,TRBV20-1,many,TGCAGTGCCCGAGCCTCGGGAGCTAGCTACGAGCAGTACTTC,CSARASGASYEQYF
NA,TRBJ1-4,TRBV7-9,many,TGTGCCAGCAGCCCGGGGGCAACTAATGAAAAACTGTTTTTT,CASSPGATNEKLFF
NA,TRBJ2-2,TRBV11-2,few,TGTGCCAGCAGCTGGAGGGGGGTGGGGCCGGGTGCCGGGGAGCTGTTTTTT,CASSWRGVGPGAGELFF
NA,TRBJ1-5,TRBV20-1,many,TGCAGTGCTAGGCAGGGAACTAATCAGCCCCAGCATTTT,CSARQGTNQPQHF
NA,TRBJ2-1,TRBV5-1,medium-sized,TGCGCCAGCAGCTCGTTACTGGGGAATGAGCAGTTCTTC,CASSSLLGNEQFF
NA,TRBJ2-7,TRBV12-3/TRBV12-4,NA,TGTGCCAGCAGTCGCTCGGGGACTGCCACCTACGAGCAGTACTTC,CASSRSGTATYEQYF
NA,TRBJ2-1,TRBV5-1,few,TGCGCCAGCAGCCAGGCGGGGCTTAGGGCCGGTGCGCAGTTCTTC,CASSQAGLRAGAQFF
TRBD2,TRBJ2-1,TRBV2,medium-sized,TGTGCCAGCAGCTCCGGGACTAGCGGATACAATGAGCAGTTCTTC,CASSSGTSGYNEQFF
NA,TRBJ2-2,TRBV7-8,many,TGTGCCAGCGTTCGCGAACAGGGACATCTGAACACCGGGGAGCTGTTTTTT,CASVREQGHLNTGELFF
NA,TRBJ1-1,TRBV5-1,many,TGCGCCAGCAAAGGTTCGATGAACACTGAAGCTTTCTTT,CASKGSMNTEAFF
TRBD2,TRBJ2-3,TRBV29-1,many,TGCAGCGTTAAGCGGGAGGGCCCGGCAGATACGCAGTATTTT,CSVKREGPADTQYF
TRBD2,TRBJ2-1,TRBV24-1,NA,TGTGCCACCAGCTGGCGGGAGGGGAACTACAATGGGCAGTCCTTC,CATSWREGNYNGQSF
TRBD1,TRBJ2-7,TRBV27,many,TGTGCCAGCAGTTTAGGGACAGGGTACGAGCAGTACTTC,CASSLGTGYEQYF
TRBD1,TRBJ2-3,TRBV28,NA,TGTGCCAGCAGTCCTCCCGGGACAGGGGCAGATAGGCAGTATTTT,CASSPPGTGADRQYF
TRBD2,TRBJ2-7,TRBV7-9,many,TGTGCCAGCAGCTTAGGTCAACTAGCGGGAGCTGTCGAGCAGTACTTC,CASSLGQLAGAVEQYF
NA,TRBJ2-2,TRBV29-1,many,TGCAGCGCCCGAGGGGCTAGCGCGAACACCGGGGAGCTGTTTTTT,CSARGASANTGELFF
NA,TRBJ2-1,TRBV29-1,many,TGCAGCGTTGAAGATCGAACGGTCAATGAGCAGTTCTTC,CSVEDRTVNEQFF
NA,TRBJ1-5,TRBV20-1,NA,TGCAGTGCTAGAAGGGCAGCAAACAATCAGCCCCAGCATTTT,CSARRAANNQPQHF
TRBD1,TRBJ1-5,TRBV19,many,TGTGCCAGTAGTACGGGGTCCGGGACAGGGGCGGGCAATCAGCCCCAGCATTTT,CASSTGSGTGAGNQPQHF
NA,TRBJ2-1,TRBV27,NA,TGTGCCAGCAGTTTATCGTCGGACAGCTTTTTCTACGAGCAGTTCTTC,CASSLSSDSFFYEQFF
TRBD2,TRBJ2-1,TRBV28,few,TGTGCCAGCAGTTTGGACACGGGACTAGCGGGAGTAGGGCAGTTCTTC,CASSLDTGLAGVGQFF
NA,TRBJ2-3,TRBV20-1,NA,TGCAGTGCTAGAAAAAATCCAGCTGGAACAGATACGCAGTATTTT,CSARKNPAGTDTQYF
NA,TRBJ1-1,TRBV12-3/TRBV12-4,many,TGTGCCAGCAGTTTAGACTACCGGAACACTGAAGCTTTCTTT,CASSLDYRNTEAFF
NA,TRBJ2-3,TRBV15,many,TGTGCCACCAGCGGGACGACAAAAGGGTGGGGCACAGATACGCAGTATTTT,CATSGTTKGWGTDTQYF
NA,TRBJ2-1,TRBV29-1,NA,TGCAGCGTTGAAGAGAGGGTGAACAATGAGCAGTTCTTC,CSVEERVNNEQFF
NA,TRBJ2-1,TRBV4-3,many,TGCGCCAGCAGCCAAGCCCCGGGATCCTACAATGAGCAGTTCTTC,CASSQAPGSYNEQFF
TRBD2,TRBJ2-3,TRBV6-1,many,TGTGCCAGCAGGCCGGCGGGAGCAAGAGATACGCAGTATTTT,CASRPAGARDTQYF
NA,TRBJ2-1,TRBV7-9,NA,TGTGCCAGCAGCTCTCCCCTGCGCTCCTACAATGAGCAGTTCTTC,CASSSPLRSYNEQFF
NA,TRBJ2-1,TRBV20-1,many,TGCAGTGCTAGAGTTCGGGGGATACCCAACGAAGAGCAGTTCTTC,CSARVRGIPNEEQFF
TRBD2,TRBJ2-2,TRBV12-3/TRBV12-4,medium-sized,TGTGCCAGCTGGAGTAGCGGGAGTGGTACCGGGGAGCTGTTTTTT,CASWSSGSGTGELFF
NA,TRBJ2-5,TRBV4-1,NA,TGCGCCAGCAGCCTAGAAGGGACGGTTAATATCAACTTC,CASSLEGTVNINF